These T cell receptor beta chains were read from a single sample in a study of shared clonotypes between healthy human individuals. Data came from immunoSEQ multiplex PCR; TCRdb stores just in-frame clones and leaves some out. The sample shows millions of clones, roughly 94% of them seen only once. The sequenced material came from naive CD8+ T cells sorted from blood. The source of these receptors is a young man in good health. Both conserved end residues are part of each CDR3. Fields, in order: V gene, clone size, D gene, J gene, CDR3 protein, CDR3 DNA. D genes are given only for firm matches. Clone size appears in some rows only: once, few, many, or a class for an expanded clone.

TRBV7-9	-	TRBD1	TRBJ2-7	CASSLPVGQGFKQYF	TGTGCCAGCAGCTTGCCCGTCGGACAGGGATTCAAGCAGTACTTC
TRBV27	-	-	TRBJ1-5	CASSLVGALSNQPQHF	TGTGCCAGCAGTTTAGTGGGGGCCCTAAGCAATCAGCCCCAGCATTTT
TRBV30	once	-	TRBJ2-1	CAWSVSPLVEQFF	TGTGCCTGGAGTGTATCTCCCTTAGTCGAGCAGTTCTTC
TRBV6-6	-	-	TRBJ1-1	CASAPGLGTEAFF	TGTGCCAGTGCCCCGGGGTTGGGCACTGAAGCTTTCTTT
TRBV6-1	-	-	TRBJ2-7	CASSQGSYEQYF	TGTGCCAGCAGTCAAGGTTCCTACGAGCAGTACTTC
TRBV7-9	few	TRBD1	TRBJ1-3	CASSRSTGRHTIYF	TGTGCCAGCAGCCGATCGACAGGGAGACACACCATATATTTT
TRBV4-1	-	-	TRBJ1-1	CASSQERITEAFF	TGCGCCAGCAGCCAAGAAAGGATTACTGAAGCTTTCTTT
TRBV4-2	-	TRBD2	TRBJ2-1	CASSQEVAGEPQEQFF	TGTGCCAGCAGCCAAGAGGTAGCGGGGGAGCCCCAAGAGCAGTTCTTC
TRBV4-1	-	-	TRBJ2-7	CASSQALGDEQYF	TGCGCCAGCAGCCAAGCACTCGGGGACGAGCAGTACTTC
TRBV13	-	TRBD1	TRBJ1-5	CASSSTGTGDYSNQPQHF	TGTGCCAGCAGCTCGACCGGGACAGGGGATTATAGCAATCAGCCCCAGCATTTT
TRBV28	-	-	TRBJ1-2	CASSPGRASYGYTF	TGTGCCAGCTCACCAGGGAGAGCGAGTTATGGCTACACCTTC
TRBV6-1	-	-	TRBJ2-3	CASSEVLGSTDTQYF	TGTGCCAGCAGTGAAGTTTTGGGTAGCACAGATACGCAGTATTTT
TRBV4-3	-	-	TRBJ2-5	CASSLVWSGGGETQYF	TGCGCCAGCAGCCTGGTTTGGAGCGGAGGAGGGGAGACCCAGTACTTC
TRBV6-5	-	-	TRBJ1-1	CASSYAGHTEAFF	TGTGCCAGCAGTTACGCAGGGCACACTGAAGCTTTCTTT
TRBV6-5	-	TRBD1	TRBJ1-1	CASSIGQGGEAFF	TGTGCCAGCAGTATTGGACAGGGCGGCGAAGCTTTCTTT
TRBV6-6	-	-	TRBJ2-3	CASSYSSGGDTQYF	TGTGCCAGCAGTTACTCCTCGGGCGGAGATACGCAGTATTTT
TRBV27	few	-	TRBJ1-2	CASRSFGAAYGYTF	TGTGCCAGCAGGAGTTTTGGGGCGGCCTATGGCTACACCTTC
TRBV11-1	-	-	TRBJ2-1	CASSLVDEQFF	TGTGCCAGCAGCTTAGTAGATGAGCAGTTCTTC
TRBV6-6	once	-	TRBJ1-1	CASSSTGNTEAFF	TGTGCCAGCAGTTCAACAGGAAACACTGAAGCTTTCTTT
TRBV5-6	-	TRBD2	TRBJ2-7	CASSGLTSGDPYEQYF	TGTGCCAGCAGCGGACTGACTAGCGGGGACCCCTACGAGCAGTACTTC
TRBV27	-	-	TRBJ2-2	CASSLKYANTGELFF	TGTGCCAGCAGCTTAAAGTACGCGAACACCGGGGAGCTGTTTTTT
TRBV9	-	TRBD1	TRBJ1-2	CASSATGQSSNYGYTF	TGTGCCAGCAGCGCTACGGGACAGTCTTCTAACTATGGCTACACCTTC
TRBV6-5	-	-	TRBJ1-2	CASSYSGDGYTF	TGTGCCAGCAGTTACTCAGGGGATGGCTACACCTTC
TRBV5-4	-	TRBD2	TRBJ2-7	CASSDGTSGAHEQYF	TGTGCCAGCAGCGACGGGACTAGCGGGGCCCACGAGCAGTACTTC
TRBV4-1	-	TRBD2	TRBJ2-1	CASSHPGLAHNEQFF	TGCGCCAGCAGCCACCCGGGACTAGCGCACAATGAGCAGTTCTTC
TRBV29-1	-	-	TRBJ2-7	CSVDSGAYEQYF	TGCAGCGTTGATAGCGGTGCCTACGAGCAGTACTTC
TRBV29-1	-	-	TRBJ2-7	CSVEDGSGYEQYF	TGCAGCGTTGAAGATGGGTCTGGCTACGAGCAGTACTTC
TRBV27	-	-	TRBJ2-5	CASSLVQQETQYF	TGTGCCAGCAGTTTAGTACAGCAAGAGACCCAGTACTTC
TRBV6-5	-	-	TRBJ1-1	CASSYSLGATEAFF	TGTGCCAGCAGTTACTCATTGGGAGCCACTGAAGCTTTCTTT
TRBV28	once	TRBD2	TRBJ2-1	CASSLQRELSEQFF	TGTGCCAGCAGTTTGCAGCGGGAGCTGAGTGAGCAGTTCTTC
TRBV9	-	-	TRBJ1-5	CASSVEDGGGPQHF	TGTGCCAGCAGCGTAGAGGACGGCGGTGGCCCCCAGCATTTT
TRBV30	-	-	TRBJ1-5	CAWNGQGTQPQHF	TGTGCCTGGAATGGTCAGGGAACCCAGCCCCAGCATTTT
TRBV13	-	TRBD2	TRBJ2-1	CASSPSGGHSKFF	TGTGCCAGCAGTCCAAGCGGGGGGCATAGCAAGTTCTTC
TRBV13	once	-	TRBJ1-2	CASSSYREENYGYTF	TGTGCCAGCAGCTCATACAGGGAGGAAAACTATGGCTACACCTTC